The T cell receptor beta chain described here comes from a study of PD-L1 blockade in urothelial cancer. Study background: Samples came from 3 weeks, at the second dose, and 6 weeks into treatment. General observations from the study: Tumor-associated blood clones were expanded more by durable-benefit patients at 3 weeks.

Germline-derived CDR1 and CDR2 are SGDLS and YYNGEE. Trimming took 4 bases from V and 2 from J; bases not matched to a gene: 5. The CDR3 is made up of 15 amino acids. The number of samples from each patient was between 1 and 8, taken pretreatment and on-treatment. The data were produced by immunoSEQ multiplex PCR, yet TCRdb's version contains in-frame clones alone and is incomplete. This sample has tens of thousands of clones; about 80% occur once, and the top ten carry roughly 2.8%. A remark on this clone: As yet, its antigen is unknown.

The chain uses TRBV9 and TRBJ1-4; 7 nucleotides agree with TRBD1. This clonotype was obtained from a man aged 65-85 years with urothelial cancer. This sample comprised PBMCs, obtained around atezolizumab (anti-PD-L1) treatment. The CDR3 is CASSPTGRTNEKLFF. The CDR3, as DNA: TGTGCCAGCAGCCCGACAGGGAGGACTAATGAAAAACTGTTTTTT.